This T cell receptor (beta chain) was obtained from a study of shared clonotypes between healthy human individuals. Study information: The donor group consisted of two women and a few men, aged 18 to 49. Study-level findings and limits: As a rule, naive subsets had a larger estimated richness than memory subsets. Sequencing depth was a factor that was expected to affect clonotype sharing among donors.

Profiling relied on immunoSEQ multiplex PCR, and the TCRdb table lists in-frame clones only, not all of them. The repertoire consists of 600,000 to 700,000 clones, with roughly 72% occurring once and the leading ten covering around 2%. CDR3 length: 11 residues. The germline V gene encodes CDR1 SNHLY and CDR2 FYNNEI. V was shortened by 7 bases and J by 5 bases, with 6 bases between the two germline ends. As for this clone: The antigen is not known.

The genes are TRBV2 and TRBJ2-1, with D unresolved. Specimen: memory CD4+ T cells sorted from blood. Subset in this sample: CD45RA-negative fraction. This TCR was sampled from a woman aged 30 to 39 in good health. The CDR3 sequence is CASKADNEQFF. The CDR3 nucleotides are TGTGCCAGCAAGGCGGACAATGAGCAGTTCTTC.